Listed below are T cell receptor beta chains from one sample, sequenced in a study of CD8 T cells in Susac syndrome. TCRdb used MiXCR to reprocess the immunoSEQ multiplex PCR reads, holding one entry per CDR3 protein. The table lists around 130,000 distinct CDR3 sequences, about 95% of them singletons, with around 0.12% in the top ten. Sequenced sample: CD4+ T cells from PBMCs. All receptors come from a human donor in good health. Both conserved end residues are part of each CDR3. The D gene is left open where the match is weak. Some rows have no size entry. The others give once, few or many, or a class for an expanded clone.

v_call	j_call	d_call	clone_size	cdr3_aa	cdr3_nt
TRBV28	TRBJ2-1	NA	once	CASSLRRLNEQFF	TGTGCCAGCAGTTTACGGCGGCTCAATGAGCAGTTCTTC
TRBV25-1	TRBJ1-2	TRBD1	NA	CASSDRAGYGYTF	TGTGCCAGCAGCGACAGGGCGGGCTATGGCTACACCTTC
TRBV4-2	TRBJ2-5	TRBD1	NA	CASSPTGGAETQYF	TGTGCCAGCAGCCCGACAGGGGGCGCAGAGACCCAGTACTTC
TRBV7-9	TRBJ2-6	NA	NA	CASSLSDSGANVLTF	TGTGCCAGCAGCTTAAGTGACTCTGGGGCCAACGTCCTGACTTTC
TRBV2	TRBJ2-5	NA	NA	CASSVGRHQETQYF	TGTGCCAGCAGTGTCGGGCGACACCAAGAGACCCAGTACTTC
TRBV4-1	TRBJ2-3	NA	NA	CASSQGSIPVGDTQYF	TGCGCCAGCAGCCAGGGTAGCATCCCCGTAGGAGATACGCAGTATTTT
TRBV29-1	TRBJ2-7	TRBD1	NA	CSVERDRTSETIF	TGCAGCGTTGAAAGGGACAGGACATCCGAGACGATCTTC
TRBV7-9	TRBJ2-5	NA	NA	CASSLDLVETQYF	TGTGCCAGCAGCTTAGACTTGGTAGAGACCCAGTACTTC
TRBV7-9	TRBJ2-5	TRBD1	few	CASSPWDSQETQYF	TGTGCCAGCAGCCCCTGGGACAGCCAAGAGACCCAGTACTTC
TRBV5-6	TRBJ2-1	NA	NA	CASSPIGPPYEQFF	TGTGCCAGCAGCCCCATCGGGCCTCCATATGAGCAGTTCTTC
TRBV20-1	TRBJ1-1	NA	once	CSARTWSEAFF	TGCAGTGCCCGGACGTGGTCTGAAGCTTTCTTT
TRBV14	TRBJ2-1	TRBD2	NA	CASASGSLYNEQFF	TGTGCCAGCGCAAGCGGGAGCCTCTACAATGAGCAGTTCTTC
TRBV3-1	TRBJ1-2	TRBD1	NA	CASSQGGTATNYGYTF	TGTGCCAGCAGCCAAGGGGGGACAGCGACTAACTATGGCTACACCTTC
TRBV20-1	TRBJ2-4	NA	NA	CSARGGGKNIQYF	TGCAGTGCCAGGGGGGGAGGCAAAAACATTCAGTACTTC
TRBV14	TRBJ1-4	TRBD1	NA	CASSRGTGGDLKNEKLFF	TGTGCCAGCAGCCGAGGGACAGGGGGCGACCTGAAAAATGAAAAACTGTTTTTT
TRBV21-1	TRBJ2-4	NA	once	CASSKEGGITGFRLCQYF	TGTGCCAGCAGCAAAGAAGGGGGAATTACAGGGTTTCGTCTATGTCAGTACTTC
TRBV15	TRBJ1-1	NA	NA	CATSTVGGDTEAFF	TGTGCCACCAGCACTGTGGGGGGAGACACTGAAGCTTTCTTT
TRBV5-4	TRBJ2-6	NA	NA	CASSADLSLANVLTF	TGTGCCAGCAGCGCCGACCTAAGCTTGGCCAACGTCCTGACTTTC
TRBV19	TRBJ2-7	TRBD1	NA	CASSRDRVNEQYF	TGTGCCAGCTCCCGGGACAGGGTCAACGAGCAGTACTTC
TRBV12-3/TRBV12-4	TRBJ1-5	NA	NA	CASSFAGTTNQPQHF	TGTGCCAGCAGTTTTGCTGGGACAACGAATCAGCCCCAGCATTTT
TRBV2	TRBJ2-4	TRBD1	NA	CASSEVPYRGNIQYF	TGTGCCAGCAGTGAAGTCCCCTACAGGGGAAACATTCAGTACTTC
TRBV5-1	TRBJ2-1	TRBD2	NA	CASNNMGLAENEQFF	TGCGCCAGCAACAACATGGGGCTAGCGGAGAATGAGCAGTTCTTC
TRBV7-2	TRBJ1-1	NA	NA	CASTNSAGHTEAFF	TGTGCCAGCACCAACTCCGCAGGACACACTGAAGCTTTCTTT
TRBV12-3/TRBV12-4	TRBJ2-4	NA	NA	CASSSPRGGGTF	TGTGCCAGCAGTTCCCCCAGGGGCGGGGGAACCTTC
TRBV28	TRBJ2-1	NA	NA	CASSLGQPLSYNEQFF	TGTGCCAGCAGTTTAGGGCAGCCTCTCTCCTACAATGAGCAGTTCTTC
TRBV29-1	TRBJ2-5	TRBD2	NA	CSVGPTSGETQYF	TGCAGCGTTGGTCCGACTAGCGGAGAGACCCAGTACTTC
TRBV6-1	TRBJ2-1	NA	NA	CASTGASSYNEQFF	TGTGCCAGCACCGGGGCTAGCTCCTACAATGAGCAGTTCTTC
TRBV5-1	TRBJ1-1	TRBD1	NA	CASSLTGAQNTEAFF	TGCGCCAGCAGCTTGACAGGGGCCCAGAACACTGAAGCTTTCTTT
TRBV20-1	TRBJ2-7	TRBD2	NA	CSASPGTTYEQYF	TGCAGTGCTTCCCCCGGGACTACCTACGAGCAGTACTTC
TRBV7-9	TRBJ2-3	TRBD1	NA	CASSRQGKGVTDTQYF	TGTGCCAGCAGCCGACAGGGGAAGGGGGTCACAGATACGCAGTATTTT
TRBV29-1	TRBJ1-5	NA	NA	CSVEIGGQPQHF	TGCAGCGTTGAAATCGGTGGTCAGCCCCAGCATTTT
TRBV28	TRBJ2-3	NA	NA	CASSGPGGWGTDTQYF	TGTGCCAGCAGTGGCCCCGGAGGTTGGGGCACAGATACGCAGTATTTT
TRBV2	TRBJ2-2	TRBD1	NA	CASSLQGPNTGELFF	TGTGCCAGCAGCCTACAGGGGCCGAACACCGGGGAGCTGTTTTTT
TRBV12-3/TRBV12-4	TRBJ2-1	TRBD2	NA	CASSSAGGSYNEQFF	TGTGCCAGCAGTTCAGCGGGAGGGTCCTACAATGAGCAGTTCTTC
TRBV5-1	TRBJ2-1	NA	NA	CASSLAGRNNEQFF	TGCGCCAGCAGCTTGGCGGGTCGGAACAATGAGCAGTTCTTC
TRBV7-2	TRBJ2-5	NA	NA	CASSPRWQETQYF	TGTGCCAGCAGCCCACGATGGCAAGAGACCCAGTACTTC
TRBV29-1	TRBJ2-2	NA	NA	CSAFSLGGATGELFF	TGCAGCGCATTCAGTTTAGGGGGGGCAACCGGGGAGCTGTTTTTT
TRBV12-3/TRBV12-4	TRBJ2-3	TRBD2	NA	CASSSETLAGPDTQYF	TGTGCCAGCAGTTCCGAGACGTTAGCGGGGCCAGATACGCAGTATTTT
TRBV18	TRBJ2-3	NA	NA	CASSSIGAGPGQYF	TGTGCCAGCTCATCCATCGGAGCGGGTCCAGGGCAGTATTTT
TRBV18	TRBJ1-2	NA	NA	CASSPGQGGGYTF	TGTGCCAGCTCACCGGGCCAGGGTGGAGGCTACACCTTC
TRBV30	TRBJ1-4	NA	NA	CAWSLSGVGEKLFF	TGTGCCTGGAGTCTTTCAGGGGTAGGGGAAAAACTGTTTTTT
TRBV3-1	TRBJ2-4	TRBD1	NA	CASSHIRGAKNIQYF	TGTGCCAGCAGCCATATCAGGGGGGCCAAAAACATTCAGTACTTC
TRBV28	TRBJ1-3	NA	NA	CASSYGTRGNTIYF	TGTGCCAGCAGTTACGGGACAAGGGGAAACACCATATATTTT
TRBV28	TRBJ1-2	TRBD1	NA	CASRPGTANYGYTF	TGTGCCAGCAGGCCCGGGACAGCTAACTATGGCTACACCTTC
TRBV5-1	TRBJ2-2	TRBD2	NA	CASSPPGLAGARGELFF	TGCGCCAGCAGCCCCCCAGGGCTAGCGGGAGCTCGCGGGGAGCTGTTTTTT
TRBV7-9	TRBJ2-7	NA	NA	CASSLGGTDRYEQYF	TGTGCCAGCAGCTTAGGAGGAACAGACAGGTACGAGCAGTACTTC
TRBV7-9	TRBJ2-7	TRBD1	once	CASSLGQDRGRYEQYF	TGTGCCAGCAGCTTAGGACAGGACAGGGGGAGGTACGAGCAGTACTTC
TRBV7-6	TRBJ2-1	NA	NA	CASSLIPTVNEQFF	TGTGCCAGCAGCTTAATCCCCACAGTCAATGAGCAGTTCTTC
TRBV12-3/TRBV12-4	TRBJ1-2	NA	NA	CASSLGQANYGYTF	TGTGCCAGCAGTTTGGGTCAGGCAAACTATGGCTACACCTTC
TRBV12-3/TRBV12-4	TRBJ2-5	NA	NA	CASSGRQGRGETQYF	TGTGCCAGCAGTGGAAGACAGGGGAGGGGAGAGACCCAGTACTTC
TRBV12-3/TRBV12-4	TRBJ1-1	TRBD1	once	CASSLAGGAEAFF	TGTGCCAGCAGTTTAGCAGGGGGCGCTGAAGCTTTCTTT
TRBV2	TRBJ2-3	NA	NA	CASSEGLVGPTDTQYF	TGTGCCAGCAGTGAAGGGCTAGTGGGCCCCACAGATACGCAGTATTTT
TRBV12-3/TRBV12-4	TRBJ2-1	TRBD2	NA	CASSPRTSGGDEQFF	TGTGCCAGCAGTCCCCGGACTAGCGGAGGCGATGAGCAGTTCTTC